What follows are 2 T cell receptor beta chains derived from one specimen sequenced in a study of T cells in Graves' hyperthyroidism and ophthalmopathy. The CDR3 regions of TCR beta were amplified from RNA transcripts. The HTBI primer set served for first-round RT-PCR of the TCR CDR3. TCRdb independently ran MiXCR on the multiplex PCR reads; one entry per CDR3 protein. The sample carries hundreds of thousands of distinct CDR3 sequences, 45% recorded once. The sequenced material came from peripheral blood or thyroid tissue (not recorded which). Receptors were obtained from an adult man with Graves' disease, either hyperthyroidism or ophthalmopathy (not recorded which).

As regards this clonotype: Just one base apart from a much larger clone, this may be a read error. This rearrangement joins TRBV9 to TRBJ2-7, with 11 bases matching TRBD2. The DNA matches TRBJ2-5 better at its end, which makes the J call doubtful. This CDR3 has 17 amino acids. Per the germline V gene, CDR1 is SGDLS and CDR2 is YYNGEE. The CDR3 region has the DNA TGTGCCAGCAGCGTAGGGACTAGCGGGCGCTCTCAAGAGACCCAGTACTTC. Translation gives CASSVGTSGRSQETQYF.

This clonotype was observed a few times. The chain employs TRBV9 and TRBJ1-6; D is perhaps TRBD1 (6 bases). The CDR3 is 17 residues long. CDR1 SGDLS and CDR2 YYNGEE come from the germline V gene. Trimming cost V 3 bases and J 7 bases, with 20 bases left between them. The CDR3 nucleotides read TGTGCCAGCAGCGGGGGGGGATGGGGGGCGCGCAATTCACCCCTCCACTTT. Translation gives CASSGGGWGARNSPLHF.